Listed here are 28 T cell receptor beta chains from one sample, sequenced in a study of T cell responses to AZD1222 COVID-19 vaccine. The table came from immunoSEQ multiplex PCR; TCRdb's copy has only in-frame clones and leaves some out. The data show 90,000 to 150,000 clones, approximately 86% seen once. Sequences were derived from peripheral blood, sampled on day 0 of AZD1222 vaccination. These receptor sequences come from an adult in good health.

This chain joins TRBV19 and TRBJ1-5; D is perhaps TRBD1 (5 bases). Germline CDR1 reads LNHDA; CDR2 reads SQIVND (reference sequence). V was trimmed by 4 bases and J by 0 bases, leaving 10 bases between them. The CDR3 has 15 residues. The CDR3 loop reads CASSKKGDSNQPQHF. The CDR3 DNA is TGTGCCAGTAGTAAGAAAGGGGATAGCAATCAGCCCCAGCATTTT.

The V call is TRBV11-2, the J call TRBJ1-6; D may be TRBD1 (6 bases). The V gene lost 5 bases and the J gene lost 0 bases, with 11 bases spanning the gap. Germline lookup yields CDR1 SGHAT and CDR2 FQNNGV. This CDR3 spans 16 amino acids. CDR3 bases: TGTGCCAGCAGCCCGGGGGGCAGCTCCTATAATTCACCCCTCCACTTT. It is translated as CASSPGGSSYNSPLHF.

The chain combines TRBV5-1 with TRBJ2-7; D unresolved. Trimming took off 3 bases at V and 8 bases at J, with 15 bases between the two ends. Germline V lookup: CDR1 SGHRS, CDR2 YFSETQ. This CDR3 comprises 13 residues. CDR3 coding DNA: TGCGCCAGCAGCTCGACCCCCCATAGGAAGCAGTACTTC. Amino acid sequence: CASSSTPHRKQYF.

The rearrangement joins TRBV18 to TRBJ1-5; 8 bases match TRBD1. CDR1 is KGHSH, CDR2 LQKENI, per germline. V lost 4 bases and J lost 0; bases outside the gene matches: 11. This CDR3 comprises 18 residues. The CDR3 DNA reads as TGTGCCAGCTCACACGCGGACAGGGCGAAAAATAGCAATCAGCCCCAGCATTTT. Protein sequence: CASSHADRAKNSNQPQHF.

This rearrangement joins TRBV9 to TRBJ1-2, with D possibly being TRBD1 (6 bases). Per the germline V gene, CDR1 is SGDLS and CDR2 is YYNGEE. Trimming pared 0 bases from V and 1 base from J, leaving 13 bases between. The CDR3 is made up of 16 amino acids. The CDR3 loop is CASSVEGTPNNYGYTF. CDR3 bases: TGTGCCAGCAGCGTAGAAGGGACACCTAATAACTATGGCTACACCTTC.

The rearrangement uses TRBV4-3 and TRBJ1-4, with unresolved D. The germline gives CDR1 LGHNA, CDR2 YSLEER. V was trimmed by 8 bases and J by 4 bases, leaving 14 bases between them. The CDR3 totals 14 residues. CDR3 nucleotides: TGCGCCAGCCGCCGCGGGGAGGGTAATGAAAAACTGTTTTTT. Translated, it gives CASRRGEGNEKLFF.

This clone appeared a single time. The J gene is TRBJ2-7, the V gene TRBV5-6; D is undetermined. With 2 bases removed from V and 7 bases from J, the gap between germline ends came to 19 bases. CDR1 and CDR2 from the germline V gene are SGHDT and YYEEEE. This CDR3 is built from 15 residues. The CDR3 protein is CASSFAPVYVKEQYF. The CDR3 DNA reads TGTGCCAGCAGCTTTGCCCCAGTATACGTTAAGGAGCAGTACTTC.

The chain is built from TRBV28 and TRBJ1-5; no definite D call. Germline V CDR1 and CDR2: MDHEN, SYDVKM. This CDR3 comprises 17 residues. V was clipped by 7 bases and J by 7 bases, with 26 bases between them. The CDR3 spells CASTLGQAVTILQPQHF. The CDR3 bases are TGTGCCAGCACCCTTGGTCAGGCGGTCACAATTTTACAGCCCCAGCATTTT.

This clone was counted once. The CDR3 loop reads CASSDGDGRANVLTF. In DNA, the CDR3 is TGTGCCAGTAGTGACGGGGACGGCCGGGCCAACGTCCTGACTTTC. The chain recombines TRBV19 with TRBJ2-6, with D possibly being TRBD1 or TRBD2 (5 bases each). The CDR3 loop spans 15 amino acids. Germline V CDR1 and CDR2: LNHDA, SQIVND (reference sequence). V dropped 5 bases and J dropped 5 bases, with 13 bases sitting between them.

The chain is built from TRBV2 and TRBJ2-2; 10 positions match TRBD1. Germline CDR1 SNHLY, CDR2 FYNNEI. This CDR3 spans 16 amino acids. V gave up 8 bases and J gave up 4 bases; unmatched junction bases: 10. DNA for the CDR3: TGTGCCAGCCTTTCCGGGACAGGGGTGGCCACCGGGGAGCTGTTTTTT. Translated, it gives CASLSGTGVATGELFF.

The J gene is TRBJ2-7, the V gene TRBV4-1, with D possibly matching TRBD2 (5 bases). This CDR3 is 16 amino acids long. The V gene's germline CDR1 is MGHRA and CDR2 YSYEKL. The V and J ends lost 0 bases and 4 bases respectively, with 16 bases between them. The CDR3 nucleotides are TGCGCCAGCAGCCAAGATCCGGGAACGAGAGTTTACGAGCAGTACTTC. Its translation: CASSQDPGTRVYEQYF.

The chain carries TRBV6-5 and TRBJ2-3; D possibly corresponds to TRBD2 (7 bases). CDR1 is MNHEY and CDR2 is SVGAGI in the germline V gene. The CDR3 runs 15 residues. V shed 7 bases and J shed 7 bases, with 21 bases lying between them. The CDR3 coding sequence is TGTGCCAGCACCACCAGAGGGGGGGGGATGAATACGCAGTATTTT. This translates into CASTTRGGGMNTQYF.

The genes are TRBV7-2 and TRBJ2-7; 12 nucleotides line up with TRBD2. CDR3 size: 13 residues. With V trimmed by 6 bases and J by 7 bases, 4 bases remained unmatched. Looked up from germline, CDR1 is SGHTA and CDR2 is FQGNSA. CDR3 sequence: CASSLAGGREQYF. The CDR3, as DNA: TGTGCCAGCAGTCTAGCGGGGGGGCGTGAGCAGTACTTC.

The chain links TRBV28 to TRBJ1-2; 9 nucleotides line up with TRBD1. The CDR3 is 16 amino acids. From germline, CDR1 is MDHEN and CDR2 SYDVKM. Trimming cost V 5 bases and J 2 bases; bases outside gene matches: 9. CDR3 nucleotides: TGTGCCAGCAGTCTATATACCGGGACAGGGAACTATGGCTACACCTTC. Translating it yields CASSLYTGTGNYGYTF.

The DNA of the CDR3 is TGTGCCAGCAGCGCCGAGGGACAGGGGGTTGAAAAACTGTTTTTT. It codes for CASSAEGQGVEKLFF. V and J are TRBV9 and TRBJ1-4, with TRBD1 matching 11 bases. The ends lost 3 bases at V and 7 bases at J; junction bases unmatched: 5. Germline V CDR1 and CDR2: SGDLS, YYNGEE. This CDR3 region has 15 residues.

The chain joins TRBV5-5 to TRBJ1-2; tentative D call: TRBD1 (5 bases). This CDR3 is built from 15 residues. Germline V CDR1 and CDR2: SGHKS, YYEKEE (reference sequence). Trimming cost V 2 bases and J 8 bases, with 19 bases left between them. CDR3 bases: TGTGCCAGCAGCTTCAGGATGGGGGTTGGGTACGGCTACACCTTC. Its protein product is CASSFRMGVGYGYTF.

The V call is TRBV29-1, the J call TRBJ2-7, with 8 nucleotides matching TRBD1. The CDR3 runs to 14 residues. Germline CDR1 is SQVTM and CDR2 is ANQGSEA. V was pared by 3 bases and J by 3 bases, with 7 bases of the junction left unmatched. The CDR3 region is CSVETGADSYEQYF. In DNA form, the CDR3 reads TGCAGCGTTGAGACAGGGGCGGATAGCTACGAGCAGTACTTC.

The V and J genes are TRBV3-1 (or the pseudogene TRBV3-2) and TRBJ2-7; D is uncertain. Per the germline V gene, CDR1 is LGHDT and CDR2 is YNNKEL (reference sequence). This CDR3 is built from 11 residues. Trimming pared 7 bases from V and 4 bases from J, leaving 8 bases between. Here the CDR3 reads CASTSTYEQYF. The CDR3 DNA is TGTGCCAGCACCTCAACTTACGAGCAGTACTTC.

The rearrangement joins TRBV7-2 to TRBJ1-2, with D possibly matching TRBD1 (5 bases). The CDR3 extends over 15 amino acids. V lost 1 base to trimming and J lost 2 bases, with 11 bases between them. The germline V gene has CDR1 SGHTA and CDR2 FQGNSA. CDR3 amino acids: CASSLEGAVNYGYTF. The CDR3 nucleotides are TGTGCCAGCAGCTTAGAAGGGGCAGTGAACTATGGCTACACCTTC. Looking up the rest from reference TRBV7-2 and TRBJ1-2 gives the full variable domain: GAGVSQSPSNKVTEKGKDVELRCDPISGHTALYWYRQSLGQGLEFLIYFQGNSAPDKSGLPSDRFSAERTGGSVSTLTIQRTQQEDSAVYLCASSLEGAVNYGYTFGSGTRLTVV.

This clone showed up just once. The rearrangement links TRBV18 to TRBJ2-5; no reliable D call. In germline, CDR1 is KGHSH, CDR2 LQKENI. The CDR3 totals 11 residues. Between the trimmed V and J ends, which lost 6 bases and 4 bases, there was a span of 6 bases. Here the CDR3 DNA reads TGTGCCAGCTCCACCGCAGAGACCCAGTACTTC. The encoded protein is CASSTAETQYF.

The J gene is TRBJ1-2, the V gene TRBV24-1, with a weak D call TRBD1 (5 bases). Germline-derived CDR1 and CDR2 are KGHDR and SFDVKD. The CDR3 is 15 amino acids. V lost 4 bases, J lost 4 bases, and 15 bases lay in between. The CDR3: CATSESGARGYGYTF. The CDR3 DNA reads TGTGCCACCAGTGAATCCGGGGCCCGGGGCTATGGCTACACCTTC.

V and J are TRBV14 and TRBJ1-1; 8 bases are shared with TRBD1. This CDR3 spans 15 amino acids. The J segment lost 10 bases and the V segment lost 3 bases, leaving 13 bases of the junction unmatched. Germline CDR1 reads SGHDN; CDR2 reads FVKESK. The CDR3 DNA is TGTGCCAGCAGCCATGGGGGTTCAGGGGGCCTTGGAGCTTTCTTT. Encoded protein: CASSHGGSGGLGAFF.

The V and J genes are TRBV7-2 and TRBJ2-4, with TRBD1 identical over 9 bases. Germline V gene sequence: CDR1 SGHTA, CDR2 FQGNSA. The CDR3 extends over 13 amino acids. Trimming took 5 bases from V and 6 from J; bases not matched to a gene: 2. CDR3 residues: CASSRQGGNIQYF. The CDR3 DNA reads TGTGCCAGCAGCCGACAGGGGGGAAACATTCAGTACTTC.

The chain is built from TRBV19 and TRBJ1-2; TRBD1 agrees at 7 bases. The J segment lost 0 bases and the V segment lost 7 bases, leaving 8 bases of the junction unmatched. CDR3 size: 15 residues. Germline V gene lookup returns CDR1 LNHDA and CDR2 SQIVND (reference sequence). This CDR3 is CASNPGDSSNYGYTF. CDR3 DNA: TGTGCCAGTAACCCGGGGGACAGTTCTAACTATGGCTACACCTTC.

The CDR3 is CASSPLAGGTDTQYF. The CDR3 bases are TGTGCCAGCAGTCCTCTAGCGGGGGGCACAGATACGCAGTATTTT. The V gene is TRBV6-4, the J gene TRBJ2-3; 10 bases match TRBD2. The CDR3 consists of 15 residues. Germline CDR1 is MRHNA and CDR2 is SNTAGT. With V trimmed by 5 bases and J by 1 base, 3 bases remained unmatched.

The CDR3: CASSLSGATVNTEAFF. CDR3 nucleotide sequence: TGTGCCAGCAGCTTATCTGGGGCGACGGTGAACACTGAAGCTTTCTTT. The chain links TRBV7-8 to TRBJ1-1, with D possibly TRBD1 on 5 matching bases. Trimming shortened V by 2 bases and J by 0 bases, and 13 bases separated the two germline ends. This CDR3 spans 16 amino acids. CDR1 SGHVS and CDR2 FQNEAQ come from the germline V gene.

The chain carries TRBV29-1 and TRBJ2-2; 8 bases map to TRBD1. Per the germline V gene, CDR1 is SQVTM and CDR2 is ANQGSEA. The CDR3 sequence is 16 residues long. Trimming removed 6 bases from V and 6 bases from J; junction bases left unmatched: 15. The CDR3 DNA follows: TGCAGCGTCGCCGGACAGGGCGGTATGGAGGCCGGGGAGCTGTTTTTT. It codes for CSVAGQGGMEAGELFF.

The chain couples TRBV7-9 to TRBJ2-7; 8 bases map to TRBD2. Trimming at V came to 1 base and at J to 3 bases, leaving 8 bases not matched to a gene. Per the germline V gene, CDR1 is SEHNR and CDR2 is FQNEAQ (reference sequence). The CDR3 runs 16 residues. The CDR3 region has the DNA TGTGCCAGCAGCTTAGGGCAAGCGGGGGCTAACTACGAGCAGTACTTC. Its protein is CASSLGQAGANYEQYF.